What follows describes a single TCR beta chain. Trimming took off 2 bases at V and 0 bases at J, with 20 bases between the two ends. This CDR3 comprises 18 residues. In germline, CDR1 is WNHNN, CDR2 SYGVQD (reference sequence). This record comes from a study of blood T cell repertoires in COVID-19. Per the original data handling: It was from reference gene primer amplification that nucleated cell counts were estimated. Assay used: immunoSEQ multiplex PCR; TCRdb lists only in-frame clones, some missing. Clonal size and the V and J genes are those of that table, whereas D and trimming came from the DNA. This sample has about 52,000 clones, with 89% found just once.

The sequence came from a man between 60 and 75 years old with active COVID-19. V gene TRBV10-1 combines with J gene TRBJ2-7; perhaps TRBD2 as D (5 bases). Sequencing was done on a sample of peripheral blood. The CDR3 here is CASSEELGAPGSSYEQYF. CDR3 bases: TGCGCCAGCAGTGAGGAACTGGGAGCTCCTGGAAGCTCCTACGAGCAGTACTTC.